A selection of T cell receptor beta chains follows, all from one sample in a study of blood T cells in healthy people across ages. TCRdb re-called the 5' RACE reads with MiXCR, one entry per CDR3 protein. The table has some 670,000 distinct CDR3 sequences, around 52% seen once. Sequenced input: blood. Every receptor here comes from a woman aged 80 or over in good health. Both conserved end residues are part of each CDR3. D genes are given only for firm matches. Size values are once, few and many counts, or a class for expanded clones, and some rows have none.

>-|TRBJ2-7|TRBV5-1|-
CASSLTEDYSYEQYF
TGCGCCAGCAGCTTGACCGAGGACTACTCCTACGAGCAGTACTTC
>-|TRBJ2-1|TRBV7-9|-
CASSPATGRSYNEQFF
TGTGCCAGCAGTCCCGCAACAGGGAGGTCCTACAATGAGCAGTTCTTC
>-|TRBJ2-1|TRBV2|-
CASSESGVRPIGAQFF
TGTGCCAGCAGTGAATCGGGCGTACGGCCTATAGGGGCGCAGTTCTTC
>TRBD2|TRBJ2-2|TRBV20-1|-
CSARGSGRATSGELFF
TGCAGTGCTAGAGGTAGCGGGAGGGCCACTTCCGGGGAGCTGTTTTTT
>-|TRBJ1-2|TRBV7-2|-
CASSLGGGFNYGYTF
TGTGCCAGCAGCTTAGGGGGAGGATTTAACTATGGCTACACCTTC
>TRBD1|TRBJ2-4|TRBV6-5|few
CASSYDPSGQAQLAKNIQYF
TGTGCCAGCAGTTACGACCCCTCCGGACAGGCCCAATTAGCCAAAAACATTCAGTACTTC
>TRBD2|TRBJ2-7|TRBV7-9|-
CASSLDVGRAYEQYF
TGTGCCAGCAGCTTAGACGTAGGGAGGGCCTACGAGCAGTACTTC
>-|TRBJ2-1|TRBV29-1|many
CSVVGGIGSSYNEQFF
TGCAGCGTTGTAGGTGGGATAGGGAGCTCCTACAATGAGCAGTTCTTC
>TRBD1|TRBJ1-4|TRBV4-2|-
CASSQEGGQGLEKLFF
TGTGCCAGCAGCCAAGAGGGGGGACAGGGTCTCGAAAAACTGTTTTTT
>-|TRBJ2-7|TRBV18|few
CASSPRLDSYEQYF
TGTGCCAGCTCACCACGGTTGGACAGTTACGAGCAGTACTTC
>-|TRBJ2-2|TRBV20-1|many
CSARISSNLAGELFF
TGCAGTGCTAGAATCTCATCCAATCTAGCCGGGGAGCTGTTTTTT
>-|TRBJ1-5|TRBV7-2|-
CASSLARRNQPQHF
TGTGCCAGCAGCTTAGCCAGACGCAATCAGCCCCAGCATTTT
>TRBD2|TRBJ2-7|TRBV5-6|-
CASSTRRLVGLRGSYEQYF
TGTGCCAGCAGCACCCGAAGGTTAGTGGGACTACGGGGCTCGTACGAGCAGTACTTC
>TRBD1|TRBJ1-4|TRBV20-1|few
CSAKTGFWATNEKLFF
TGCAGTGCTAAGACAGGGTTTTGGGCAACTAATGAAAAACTGTTTTTT